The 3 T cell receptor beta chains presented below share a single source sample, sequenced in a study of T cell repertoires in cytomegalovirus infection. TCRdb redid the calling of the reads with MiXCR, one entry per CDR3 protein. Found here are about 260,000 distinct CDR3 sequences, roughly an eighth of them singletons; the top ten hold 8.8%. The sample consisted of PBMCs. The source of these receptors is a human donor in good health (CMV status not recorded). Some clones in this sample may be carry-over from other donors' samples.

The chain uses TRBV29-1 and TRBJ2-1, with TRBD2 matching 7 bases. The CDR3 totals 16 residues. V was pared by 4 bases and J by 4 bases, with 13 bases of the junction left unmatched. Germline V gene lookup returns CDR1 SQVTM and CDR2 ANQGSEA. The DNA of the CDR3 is TGCAGCGTTGTGGCTAGCGGATCACAGTTTTACAATGAGCAGTTCTTC. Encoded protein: CSVVASGSQFYNEQFF.

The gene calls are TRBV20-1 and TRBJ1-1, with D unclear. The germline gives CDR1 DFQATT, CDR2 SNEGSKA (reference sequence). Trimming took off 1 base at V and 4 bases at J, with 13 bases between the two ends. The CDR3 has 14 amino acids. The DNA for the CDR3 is TGCAGTGCTAGAGGCGCCAGGTGGCCCACTGAAGCTTTCTTT. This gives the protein CSARGARWPTEAFF.

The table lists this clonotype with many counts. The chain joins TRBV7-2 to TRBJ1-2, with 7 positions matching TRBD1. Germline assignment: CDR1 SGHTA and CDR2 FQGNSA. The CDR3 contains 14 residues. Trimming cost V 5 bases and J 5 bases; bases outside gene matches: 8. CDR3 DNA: TGTGCCAGCAGCCCCTGGGACAGAGGGTATGGCTACACCTTC. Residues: CASSPWDRGYGYTF.